The T cell receptor beta chain under discussion was sequenced for a study of T cell repertoires in cytomegalovirus infection. Whole-study context: CMV infection together with matching HLA type was indicated by public TCR beta signatures.

This clonotype was found many times. Its antigen is not identified. Study results and caveats: The study found HLA-C-restricted CMV-specific TCR beta clonotypes dominating the ex vivo response. Cumulative frequency of public TCR beta families picked out carriers of CMV plus the relevant HLA.

CDR3 length: 15 amino acids. In germline, CDR1 is MDHEN, CDR2 SYDVKM. The V segment lost 5 bases and the J segment 12 bases; nucleotides outside the gene matches: 12. TCRdb processed the reads anew with MiXCR; each CDR3 protein has one entry. The sample has around 120,000 distinct CDR3 sequences, 20% to 30% seen once. Sequencing was performed on PBMCs, sequenced either directly or after in vitro stimulation (not recorded which). This TCR derives from a human donor in good health (CMV status not recorded). Some clones in this sample may be carry-over from other donors' samples. V and J are TRBV28 and TRBJ2-7; TRBD2 agrees at 14 bases. CDR3 sequence: CASSPPGLAGVGRYF. The CDR3 bases are TGTGCCAGCAGTCCCCCGGGACTAGCGGGAGTAGGTCGGTACTTC. Full variable domain (remainder filled in from reference TRBV28 and TRBJ2-7): DVKVTQSSRYLVKRTGEKVFLECVQDMDHENMFWYRQDPGLGLRLIYFSYDVKMKEKGDIPEGYSVSREKKERFSLILESASTNQTSMYLCASSPPGLAGVGRYFGPGTRLTVT.